What follows are 30 T cell receptor beta chains derived from one specimen sequenced in a study of regulatory T cells in long-lasting Graves disease. Both iRepertoire HTBI primers and Arm-PCR of CDR3 regions were used to build the TCR beta libraries. From the multiplex PCR reads, TCRdb called clonotypes with MiXCR, one entry per CDR3 protein. This table holds 400,000 or so distinct CDR3 sequences, roughly a quarter found once. As to time point: persistent/refractory GD, antithyroid drugs over 5 years with positive TRAb. RNA extracted from PBMCs served as the sequencing template. The input for sequencing was peripheral blood mononuclear cells (PBMCs), taken when the disease was refractory, from a patient treated with antithyroid drugs. These TCRs come from a female donor with Graves disease.

In its sample, this clonotype was seen many times. The chain couples TRBV2 to TRBJ2-4, with D possibly matching TRBD2 (6 bases). CDR1 and CDR2 (germline): SNHLY, FYNNEI. V was trimmed by 8 bases and J by 4 bases, leaving 15 bases between them. The CDR3 contains 14 residues. The CDR3 DNA reads TGTGCCAGCCACGAAGCGGAGGGGAAAAACATTCAGTACTTC. Translated, it gives CASHEAEGKNIQYF.

In this sample, this clonotype turned up many times. The chain joins TRBV6-1 to TRBJ1-1; the D is unclear. Germline V gene lookup returns CDR1 MNHNS and CDR2 SASEGT. This CDR3 spans 13 amino acids. Trimming shortened V by 6 bases and J by 5 bases, and 13 bases separated the two germline ends. The CDR3 DNA reads TGTGCCAGCAGCCCCACGCTAGGTACTGAAGCTTTCTTT. It encodes CASSPTLGTEAFF.

The chain combines TRBV20-1 with TRBJ1-2; TRBD1 aligns across 8 bases. Unmatched junction bases numbered 17, after V lost 6 bases and J lost 5 bases. Germline V gives CDR1 DFQATT, CDR2 SNEGSKA (reference sequence). This CDR3 has 16 residues. Here the CDR3 reads CSAPRTGNLRAYGYTF. CDR3 nucleotide sequence: TGCAGTGCCCCCAGGACAGGGAACCTCCGGGCTTATGGCTACACCTTC.

This clonotype has a count of ten or more. This chain links TRBV6-5 with TRBJ2-7, with TRBD1 matching over 7 bases. V lost 4 bases to trimming and J lost 6 bases; unmatched junction nucleotides: 18. The CDR3 loop spans 17 amino acids. The germline CDR1 and CDR2 sequences are MNHEY and SVGAGI. The chain's CDR3 is CASSLTHSTGTVVEQYF. CDR3 DNA sequence: TGTGCCAGCAGTTTGACCCACTCTACCGGGACAGTTGTCGAGCAGTACTTC.

In its sample, this clonotype was seen many times. The CDR3 sequence: CATSRDRGQDSPLHF. In nucleotides, the CDR3 is TGTGCCACCAGCAGAGACAGGGGGCAGGATTCACCCCTCCACTTT. This rearrangement joins TRBV15 to TRBJ1-6; TRBD1 matches at 8 bases. The V segment lost 0 bases and the J segment 8 bases; nucleotides outside the gene matches: 3. CDR1 is LNHNV and CDR2 is YYDKDF in the germline V gene (reference sequence). CDR3 length: 15 amino acids.

The chain links TRBV19 to TRBJ2-7; 9 nucleotides match TRBD1. Germline V gene data show CDR1 as LNHDA and CDR2 as SQIVND (reference sequence). The CDR3 is made up of 15 amino acids. With V trimmed by 1 base and J by 3 bases, 4 bases remained unmatched. CDR3 in amino acids: CASSIARGQGYEQYF. Here the CDR3 DNA reads TGTGCCAGTAGTATAGCCCGGGGACAGGGCTACGAGCAGTACTTC.

This sequence joins TRBV20-1 and TRBJ1-2; possible D gene TRBD1, 6 bases. Trimming shortened V by 4 bases and J by 2 bases, and 11 bases separated the two germline ends. The CDR3 is made up of 13 amino acids. CDR1 is DFQATT, CDR2 SNEGSKA, per germline (reference sequence). The CDR3 reads CSATPDRNYGYTF. Written as DNA, the CDR3 is TGCAGTGCTACCCCGGACAGAAACTATGGCTACACCTTC.

This clonotype was seen a few times. V usage is TRBV7-3 and J usage is TRBJ1-2; 11 nucleotides line up with TRBD1. Germline V gene sequence: CDR1 SGHTA, CDR2 FQGTGA. CDR3 size: 15 residues. V shed 4 bases, J shed 5 bases, and the junction held 6 bases outside the gene matches. The CDR3 sequence: CASSSGTGGWYGYTF. The CDR3 DNA reads as TGTGCCAGCAGCTCCGGGACAGGGGGATGGTATGGCTACACCTTC.

The chain couples TRBV7-2 to TRBJ1-2; D unresolved. Per germline, CDR1 SGHTA and CDR2 FQGNSA. CDR3 length: 15 residues. Trimming took 1 base from V and 6 from J, leaving 15 bases between them. The CDR3 loop is CASSLVWARTDGYTF. For the CDR3, the DNA is TGTGCCAGCAGCTTAGTTTGGGCGCGGACGGATGGCTACACCTTC.

As DNA, the CDR3 is TGTGCCAGCAGTAACACAGGGTCTGGGGCCAACGTCCTGACTTTC. It specifies CASSNTGSGANVLTF. This chain uses TRBV6-1 with TRBJ2-6; possibly TRBD1 for D (6 bases). Germline CDR1 MNHNS, CDR2 SASEGT. V lost 5 bases, J lost 1 base, and 9 bases lay in between. There are 15 residues in the CDR3.

The chain joins TRBV13 to TRBJ1-2; 7 bases agree with TRBD1. The CDR3 covers 15 residues. Per the germline V gene, CDR1 is PRHDT and CDR2 is FYEKMQ (reference sequence). The trim removed 4 bases at V and 9 bases at J, leaving 14 bases unmatched. The CDR3 here is CASSSQRQGSRRYTF. The CDR3 DNA sequence: TGTGCCAGCAGCTCACAGAGACAGGGCTCCAGGCGCTACACCTTC.

The chain combines TRBV27 with TRBJ2-7; no definite D call. The V and J ends lost 0 bases and 5 bases respectively, with 8 bases between them. The CDR3 has 13 residues. Germline assignment: CDR1 MNHEY and CDR2 SMNVEV (reference sequence). CDR3 in DNA: TGTGCCAGCAGTTTATCGATACTTAACGAGCAGTACTTC. Encoded protein: CASSLSILNEQYF.

This clonotype was counted a few times. The chain uses TRBV6-1 and TRBJ2-2; D ambiguous. The CDR3 totals 10 residues. Per germline, CDR1 MNHNS and CDR2 SASEGT. The V gene lost 6 bases and the J gene lost 7 bases, with 3 bases spanning the gap. The CDR3 bases are TGTGCCAGCAGCAGCGGGGAGCTGTTTTTT. Protein: CASSSGELFF.

The chain carries TRBV30 and TRBJ1-2, with D perhaps matching TRBD1 (5 bases). Germline V gene sequence: CDR1 GTSNPN, CDR2 SVGIG (reference sequence). V was clipped by 3 bases and J by 0 bases, with 14 bases between them. This CDR3 has 15 amino acids. CDR3 coding DNA: TGTGCCTGGAGCCCGGGACCCCGTTCTAACTATGGCTACACCTTC. Its protein product is CAWSPGPRSNYGYTF.

This clonotype has only a few counts. The J gene is TRBJ2-3, the V gene TRBV19, with 8 bases matching TRBD1. The CDR3 has 15 residues. With V trimmed by 3 bases and J by 4 bases, 6 bases remained unmatched. From germline, CDR1 is LNHDA and CDR2 SQIVND (reference sequence). The CDR3 DNA reads as TGTGCCAGTAGTATCCGGACAGGGTCCCCAGATACGCAGTATTTT. This codes for CASSIRTGSPDTQYF.

The chain links TRBV30 to TRBJ2-7; 7 bases are shared with TRBD1. The V gene's germline CDR1 is GTSNPN and CDR2 SVGIG (reference sequence). Germline trimming cut 5 bases from V and 7 bases from J; bases unmatched to any gene: 11. CDR3 length equals 13 residues. CDR3 amino acids: CAWVGQSVGEQYF. CDR3 bases: TGTGCCTGGGTGGGACAGAGTGTAGGGGAGCAGTACTTC.

The chain uses TRBV13 and TRBJ2-7, with D possibly being TRBD1 (5 bases). Germline V gives CDR1 PRHDT, CDR2 FYEKMQ (reference sequence). The CDR3 has 12 residues. V was pared by 1 base and J by 6 bases, with 7 bases between. The chain's CDR3 is CASSLARAEQYF. The CDR3 DNA is TGTGCCAGCAGCTTAGCCAGGGCCGAGCAGTACTTC.

This clonotype was seen many times. The CDR3 DNA reads TGTGCCAGCAGCTCCGACTGGGACTCTACCACGCAGTACTTC. It yields the protein CASSSDWDSTTQYF. The J gene is TRBJ2-7, the V gene TRBV11-1, with a possible D match to TRBD2 (6 bases). Germline CDR1 SGHAT, CDR2 FQDESV (reference sequence). CDR3 length: 14 residues. V dropped 4 bases and J dropped 9 bases, with 19 bases sitting between them.

Details on this clonotype: A single base separates this from a much larger clone, so it may be a read error. The chain has TRBV7-2 and TRBJ1-2; D is perhaps TRBD1 (6 bases). This CDR3 region has 12 residues. Germline CDR1 SGHTA, CDR2 FQGNSA. The germline V and J ends were trimmed by 5 bases and 9 bases, with 13 bases remaining between them. The CDR3 loop is CASSPSDRRYTF. CDR3 DNA: TGTGCCAGCAGCCCGTCGGACAGACGCTACACCTTC.

This clonotype was counted ten times or more. The rearrangement links TRBV5-6 to TRBJ2-7; 11 nucleotides agree with TRBD1. The CDR3 has 17 amino acids. V lost 0 bases and J lost 0; bases outside the gene matches: 5. Per the germline V gene, CDR1 is SGHDT and CDR2 is YYEEEE. DNA of the CDR3: TGTGCCAGCAGCTTGGGCCTCGGACAGGGGGCCTCCTACGAGCAGTACTTC. This sequence encodes CASSLGLGQGASYEQYF.

The chain uses TRBV19 and TRBJ1-5; D remains ambiguous. This CDR3 is 17 amino acids long. Trimming stripped 1 base from V and 4 bases from J, with 17 bases between. The germline gives CDR1 LNHDA, CDR2 SQIVND (reference sequence). The CDR3, as DNA: TGTGCCAGTAGTATAGTTAAGGGAACAGTCCGAAATCAGCCCCAGCATTTT. Amino acids: CASSIVKGTVRNQPQHF. The variable domain in full, completed from reference TRBV19 and TRBJ1-5, reads DGGITQSPKYLFRKEGQNVTLSCEQNLNHDAMYWYRQDPGQGLRLIYYSQIVNDFQKGDIAEGYSVSREKKESFPLTVTSAQKNPTAFYLCASSIVKGTVRNQPQHFGDGTRLSIL.

The rearrangement uses TRBV5-4 and TRBJ2-5, with D hard to call. Per germline, CDR1 SGHNT and CDR2 YYREEE (reference sequence). This CDR3 has 15 amino acids. V was clipped by 2 bases and J by 5 bases, with 16 bases between them. The CDR3 protein is CASSFSGGLTETQYF. In DNA form, the CDR3 reads TGTGCCAGCAGCTTTTCTGGCGGATTAACGGAGACCCAGTACTTC. Full variable domain (rest looked up from reference TRBV5-4 and TRBJ2-5): ETGVTQSPTHLIKTRGQQVTLRCSSQSGHNTVSWYQQALGQGPQFIFQYYREEENGRGNFPPRFSGLQFPNYSSELNVNALELDDSALYLCASSFSGGLTETQYFGPGTRLLVL.

This chain's CDR3 is CASSLGLGRNTEAFF. In DNA, the CDR3 is TGTGCCAGCAGCTTGGGTCTCGGCAGGAACACTGAAGCTTTCTTT. The rearrangement links TRBV7-9 to TRBJ1-1; no clear D. The length of the CDR3 is 15 residues. Trimming shortened V by 3 bases and J by 1 base, and 12 bases separated the two germline ends. Germline V gene data show CDR1 as SEHNR and CDR2 as FQNEAQ (reference sequence).

This clonotype was picked up many times. The chain combines TRBV7-6 with TRBJ1-2; D unresolved. Germline V gene lookup returns CDR1 SGHVS and CDR2 FNYEAQ. This CDR3 is 15 amino acids long. V dropped 5 bases and J dropped 8 bases, with 21 bases sitting between them. CDR3 nucleotide sequence: TGTGCCAGCAGCCCAGTTCATACGCTAGATACGGGCTACACCTTC. This gives the protein CASSPVHTLDTGYTF.

Only a few counts were recorded for this clonotype. The chain employs TRBV20-1 and TRBJ1-3; D is unresolved. V was trimmed by 6 bases and J by 0 bases, leaving 6 bases between them. This CDR3 contains 12 residues. Per germline, CDR1 DFQATT and CDR2 SNEGSKA (reference sequence). CDR3 in amino acids: CSAQASGNTIYF. CDR3 in DNA: TGCAGTGCCCAAGCCTCTGGAAACACCATATATTTT.

The V gene is TRBV30, the J gene TRBJ1-6, with D possibly being TRBD1 (5 bases). Trimming cost V 1 base and J 6 bases, with 16 bases left between them. The CDR3 runs 16 residues. The germline CDR1 and CDR2 sequences are GTSNPN and SVGIG (reference sequence). CDR3 region: CAWSASGRGGNSPLHF. In DNA form, the CDR3 reads TGTGCCTGGAGTGCATCTGGACGGGGCGGTAATTCACCCCTCCACTTT.

The V and J genes are TRBV7-9 and TRBJ2-5, with TRBD1 identical over 7 bases. The CDR3 extends over 14 amino acids. The J segment lost 2 bases and the V segment lost 4 bases, leaving 4 bases of the junction unmatched. Germline lookup yields CDR1 SEHNR and CDR2 FQNEAQ (reference sequence). The DNA of the CDR3 is TGTGCCAGCAGCTCACCGGGACAGCAAGAGACCCAGTACTTC. Translation: CASSSPGQQETQYF.

This clonotype appeared once. The chain has TRBV7-6 and TRBJ2-5, with D possibly matching TRBD2 (6 bases). The CDR3 loop spans 15 amino acids. The germline CDR1 and CDR2 sequences are SGHVS and FNYEAQ. V gave up 5 bases and J gave up 4 bases, with 17 bases separating them. The CDR3 nucleotides read TGTGCCAGCAGCCTAAGCGGGTTGGCGGGAGAGACCCAGTACTTC. This encodes CASSLSGLAGETQYF. The variable domain in full, completed from reference TRBV7-6 and TRBJ2-5, reads GAGVSQSPRYKVTKRGQDVALRCDPISGHVSLYWYRQALGQGPEFLTYFNYEAQQDKSGLPNDRFSAERPEGSISTLTIQRTEQRDSAMYRCASSLSGLAGETQYFGPGTRLLVL.

At least ten counts were recorded for this clonotype. This chain connects TRBV10-3 to TRBJ2-5, with 11 bases aligning to TRBD1. This CDR3 is 14 amino acids long. Trimming removed 4 bases from V and 4 bases from J; junction bases left unmatched: 2. Germline CDR1 and CDR2: ENHRY and SYGVKD. The CDR3 nucleotides read TGTGCCATCAGTGGGGGGACAGGGGGAGAGACCCAGTACTTC. It yields the protein CAISGGTGGETQYF.

This clonotype was found many times. V usage is TRBV12-3 or TRBV12-4 and J usage is TRBJ1-1; D perhaps matches TRBD1 (6 bases). This CDR3 spans 14 amino acids. Trimming removed 6 bases from V and 8 bases from J, with 19 bases in between. The chain's CDR3 is CASRPTGGAGEAFF. The CDR3 bases are TGTGCCAGCAGACCGACAGGAGGAGCCGGAGAAGCTTTCTTT.